The rows below give T cell receptor beta chains drawn from one sample of a study of T cells in Graves' hyperthyroidism and ophthalmopathy. One entry per CDR3 protein, called by TCRdb with MiXCR from the multiplex PCR reads. The top ten clones hold around 20% of a sample with more than 350,000 distinct CDR3 sequences, more than 12% of them seen once. Sequenced input: blood. The receptors derive from a woman in her twenties or thirties with Graves' ophthalmopathy. Both conserved end residues are part of each CDR3. The order of the fields is V gene, clone size, D gene, CDR3 length, J gene, CDR3 DNA, CDR3 protein. D genes are given only for firm matches. Clone size appears in some rows only: once, few, many, or a class for an expanded clone.

V: TRBV28; size: -; D: TRBD2; length: 14; J: TRBJ2-7; DNA: TGTGCCAGCAGTTTATCTAGCGGATCCTACGAGCAGTACTTC; CDR3: CASSLSSGSYEQYF
V: TRBV28; size: many; D: TRBD1; length: 14; J: TRBJ2-7; DNA: TGTGCCAGCAGGACAGGGGGGTCATCCTACGAGCAGTACTTC; CDR3: CASRTGGSSYEQYF
V: TRBV10-3; size: many; D: TRBD2; length: 14; J: TRBJ2-5; DNA: TGTGCCATCAGAAGCGGGGACCCCCAAGAGACCCAGTACTTC; CDR3: CAIRSGDPQETQYF
V: TRBV11-2; size: many; D: -; length: 14; J: TRBJ2-7; DNA: TGTGCCAGCAGCTTACAGCCAGGGCGGTACGAGCAGTACTTC; CDR3: CASSLQPGRYEQYF
V: TRBV20-1; size: few; D: TRBD1; length: 14; J: TRBJ2-7; DNA: TGCAGTGCTACGGGACAGGGCAAGGTCGACGAGCAGTACTTC; CDR3: CSATGQGKVDEQYF
V: TRBV11-2; size: many; D: TRBD1; length: 16; J: TRBJ2-2; DNA: TGTGCCAGCAGCCGGGGACAGGGTCGGAACACCGGGGAGCTGTTTTTT; CDR3: CASSRGQGRNTGELFF
V: TRBV12-3/TRBV12-4; size: many; D: -; length: 13; J: TRBJ1-1; DNA: TGTGCCAGCAGTTCCCGGGACGGTACTGAAGCTTTCTTT; CDR3: CASSSRDGTEAFF
V: TRBV7-2; size: many; D: TRBD2; length: 15; J: TRBJ2-3; DNA: TGTGCCAGCAGCAATAGCGGGGGGGCCATAGATACGCAGTATTTT; CDR3: CASSNSGGAIDTQYF
V: TRBV5-8; size: many; D: -; length: 12; J: TRBJ2-1; DNA: TGTGCCAGCAGCTTCAGGGGCAATGAGCAGTTCTTC; CDR3: CASSFRGNEQFF
V: TRBV29-1; size: -; D: TRBD1; length: 17; J: TRBJ2-1; DNA: TGCAGCGTTGACAGAAGCCCGGGACAGGGGGGTGAGCATGAGCAGTTCTTC; CDR3: CSVDRSPGQGGEHEQFF
V: TRBV20-1; size: many; D: -; length: 16; J: TRBJ1-5; DNA: TGCAGTGCTAGAGAAGGCGTTGGGGGAACTAATCAGCCCCAGCATTTT; CDR3: CSAREGVGGTNQPQHF
V: TRBV9; size: many; D: TRBD2; length: 15; J: TRBJ2-3; DNA: TGTGCCAGCAGCGTAGATGGGACTATAGCGGATACGCAGTATTTT; CDR3: CASSVDGTIADTQYF
V: TRBV30; size: many; D: -; length: 15; J: TRBJ1-5; DNA: TGTGCCTGGAGTGCCGGGGTCCTTAGCAATCAGCCCCAGCATTTT; CDR3: CAWSAGVLSNQPQHF
V: TRBV6-1; size: few; D: -; length: 15; J: TRBJ1-1; DNA: TGTGCCAGCAGTTACGCAACACTCGGGTCTTCTGAAGCTTTCTTT; CDR3: CASSYATLGSSEAFF
V: TRBV30; size: many; D: -; length: 10; J: TRBJ1-1; DNA: TGTGCCTGGGGGGTCACTGAAGCTTTCTTT; CDR3: CAWGVTEAFF
V: TRBV3-1; size: -; D: TRBD1; length: 15; J: TRBJ2-1; DNA: TGTGCCAGCAGCCAAGGGACAGGGGAAAAGAATGAGCAGTTCTTC; CDR3: CASSQGTGEKNEQFF
V: TRBV2; size: many; D: -; length: 13; J: TRBJ2-1; DNA: TGTGCCAGCAGTACGGGTTGGTTCAATGAGCAGTTCTTC; CDR3: CASSTGWFNEQFF
V: TRBV28; size: many; D: TRBD1; length: 16; J: TRBJ2-7; DNA: TGTGCCAGCAGTCCGGGGGGACAGGGGCCGACCTACGAGCAGTACTTC; CDR3: CASSPGGQGPTYEQYF
V: TRBV12-3/TRBV12-4; size: many; D: TRBD1; length: 15; J: TRBJ2-3; DNA: TGTGCCAGCAGCACCCGACAGGGGGCAACAGATACGCAGTATTTT; CDR3: CASSTRQGATDTQYF
V: TRBV11-2; size: many; D: TRBD1; length: 14; J: TRBJ2-7; DNA: TGTGCCAGCAGCTTGGACAGGGTGTCCTACGAGCAGTACTTC; CDR3: CASSLDRVSYEQYF
V: TRBV20-1; size: few; D: TRBD1; length: 13; J: TRBJ2-7; DNA: TGCAGTGCCCGGGACAGCCTCTCCTACGAGCAGTACTTC; CDR3: CSARDSLSYEQYF
V: TRBV28; size: many; D: TRBD1; length: 16; J: TRBJ2-7; DNA: TGTGCCAGCAAACAAGACAGGGGACAACCCTCCTACGAGCAGTACTTC; CDR3: CASKQDRGQPSYEQYF
V: TRBV11-2; size: many; D: TRBD1; length: 16; J: TRBJ2-3; DNA: TGTGCCAGCAGCTTAACCCCGGACAGGGGCACAGATACGCAGTATTTT; CDR3: CASSLTPDRGTDTQYF
V: TRBV7-9; size: many; D: -; length: 13; J: TRBJ2-5; DNA: TGTGCCAGCAGCTTAGGAGTCCGGGAGACCCAGTACTTC; CDR3: CASSLGVRETQYF
V: TRBV20-1; size: -; D: -; length: 14; J: TRBJ2-6; DNA: TGCAGTGCTACTCGGGACTCTGGGGCCAACGTCCTGACTTTC; CDR3: CSATRDSGANVLTF
V: TRBV5-5; size: many; D: -; length: 14; J: TRBJ2-1; DNA: TGTGCCAGCAGCCAGAGGACAGACTACAATGAGCAGTTCTTC; CDR3: CASSQRTDYNEQFF
V: TRBV5-6; size: many; D: -; length: 14; J: TRBJ2-7; DNA: TGTGCCAGCAGCTTGGTTAGGATCCCACTCGAGCAGTACTTC; CDR3: CASSLVRIPLEQYF
V: TRBV19; size: -; D: -; length: 13; J: TRBJ1-3; DNA: TGTGCCAGTAGTACGGAAATTGGAAACACCATATATTTT; CDR3: CASSTEIGNTIYF
V: TRBV9; size: -; D: -; length: 14; J: TRBJ2-2; DNA: TGTGCCAGCAGTCTTTCAGGGTCCATACGGGAGCTGTTTTTT; CDR3: CASSLSGSIRELFF